Below, 9 T cell receptor beta chains from the same sample are listed, as sequenced in a study of PD-L1 blockade in urothelial cancer. Repertoires were generated with immunoSEQ multiplex PCR, while TCRdb's copy carries only in-frame clones and drops some. Among around 93,000 clones listed, roughly 80% were seen once. Sample time point: peripheral blood 6 weeks after treatment start. Sequenced material: PBMCs, taken around atezolizumab (anti-PD-L1) treatment. All receptors derive from a man between 65 and 85 years old with urothelial cancer.

V usage is TRBV7-2 and J usage is TRBJ1-2, with D uncertain. Germline V CDR1 and CDR2: SGHTA, FQGNSA. V lost 1 base to trimming and J lost 1 base, with 7 bases between them. CDR3 size: 14 residues. CDR3 region: CASSLDSLNYGYTF. CDR3 DNA: TGTGCCAGCAGCTTAGATTCACTTAACTATGGCTACACCTTC.

The CDR3 DNA follows: TGCGCCAGCAGCCGCAGTGCGGGAGTTGTCTACAATGAGCAGTTCTTC. This gives the protein CASSRSAGVVYNEQFF. The chain uses TRBV4-1 and TRBJ2-1; 7 nucleotides align to TRBD2. Germline trimming cut 4 bases from V and 3 bases from J; bases unmatched to any gene: 9. Germline V gives CDR1 MGHRA, CDR2 YSYEKL. CDR3 length: 16 amino acids.

As regards this clone: In the same sample, other DNA sequences code for this CDR3. The chain combines TRBV7-9 with TRBJ2-7; TRBD1 matches at 7 bases. The CDR3 spans 13 residues. CDR1 is SEHNR, CDR2 FQNEAQ, per germline (reference sequence). Trimming cost V 5 bases and J 0 bases; bases outside gene matches: 1. CDR3 sequence reads: CASSRDSSYEQYF. The CDR3 DNA reads as TGTGCCAGCAGCCGGGACAGCTCCTACGAGCAGTACTTC.

The chain is built from TRBV7-9 and TRBJ2-7; 7 nucleotides line up with TRBD2. J gave up 3 bases and V 4 bases, and 12 bases lay outside the gene matches. The CDR3 contains 16 residues. The germline V gene encodes CDR1 SEHNR and CDR2 FQNEAQ (reference sequence). CDR3 in amino acids: CASSSVLAGAVYEQYF. As DNA, the CDR3 is TGTGCCAGCAGCTCGGTGTTGGCGGGAGCGGTCTACGAGCAGTACTTC.

The gene calls are TRBV2 and TRBJ2-1; 13 nucleotides line up with TRBD2. Trimming removed 6 bases from V and 2 bases from J; junction bases left unmatched: 1. CDR3 length: 15 residues. Germline values: CDR1 SNHLY, CDR2 FYNNEI. Here the CDR3 reads CASRGLAGAYNEQFF. The CDR3 region has the DNA TGTGCCAGCAGAGGACTAGCGGGAGCCTACAATGAGCAGTTCTTC.

The CDR3, as DNA: TGCGCCAGCAGCTTAGGACAGGGAGGAAACACCATATATTTT. Protein: CASSLGQGGNTIYF. This chain joins TRBV5-1 and TRBJ1-3; TRBD1 matches at 8 bases. The CDR3 has 14 residues. Trimming cost V 2 bases and J 4 bases; bases outside gene matches: 2. From germline, CDR1 is SGHRS and CDR2 YFSETQ.

CDR3 amino acids: CASSPLSLGPLSYEQYF. The CDR3 nucleotides read TGTGCCAGTAGTCCGCTCTCTTTGGGGCCCCTCTCCTACGAGCAGTACTTC. V and J are TRBV19 and TRBJ2-7; a possible D gene is TRBD1 (5 bases). CDR1 is LNHDA, CDR2 SQIVND, per germline (reference sequence). The ends were cut back, 5 bases at V and 0 bases at J, with 20 bases in the middle. The CDR3 is 17 residues long.

V and J are TRBV19 and TRBJ1-5; perhaps TRBD1 as D (5 bases). There are 16 residues in the CDR3. Deletions cut 2 bases from V and 0 bases from J, with 11 bases between. Germline CDR1 LNHDA, CDR2 SQIVND (reference sequence). CDR3 in DNA: TGTGCCAGTAGTATAAGGAGACAGTATAGCAATCAGCCCCAGCATTTT. This gives the protein CASSIRRQYSNQPQHF.

The rearrangement links TRBV20-1 to TRBJ2-5; D is possibly TRBD1 (6 bases). The better agreement between TRBJ2-7 and the DNA end casts doubt on the J call. Germline-derived CDR1 and CDR2 are DFQATT and SNEGSKA (reference sequence). CDR3 length: 11 residues. The DNA of the CDR3 is TGCAGTGCGCCGGACAGCTACGAGCAGTACTTC. It specifies CSAPDSYEQYF.